These T cell receptor beta chains were read from a single sample in a study of CD8+ T cells in alopecia areata. Measured with immunoSEQ multiplex PCR; TCRdb has only the in-frame clones, and not every one. The sample comprises about 76,000 clones, around 65% of which are singletons, and roughly a quarter rests with the top ten. The sequencing here drew on CD8+ T cells sorted from blood, taken at week 24, from a patient treated with tofacitinib. The receptors originated from a human donor with alopecia areata. Each CDR3 is given with its conserved first and last residue. D genes are given only for firm matches. Clone size is given for some rows only: seen once, a few or many times, or a class if the clone is expanded.

cdr3_nt: TGTGCCAGCAGTTCCGTTGCTAGCACAGATACGCAGTATTTT
cdr3_aa: CASSSVASTDTQYF
j_call: TRBJ2-3
d_call: .
clone_size: few
v_call: TRBV28

cdr3_nt: TGTGCCAGCAGCGAGTCCAATACAGGGGGCTACTCCTACAATGAGCAGTTCTTC
cdr3_aa: CASSESNTGGYSYNEQFF
j_call: TRBJ2-1
d_call: TRBD1
clone_size: many
v_call: TRBV9

cdr3_nt: TGCAGCGTTGAGGAGAGAAGCTCTGGGGCCAACGTCCTGACTTTC
cdr3_aa: CSVEERSSGANVLTF
j_call: TRBJ2-6
d_call: .
clone_size: .
v_call: TRBV29-1

cdr3_nt: TGTGCCACCAGCAGGGATAGACAGGGCGCCTTAGGTGGCATTCAGTACTTC
cdr3_aa: CATSRDRQGALGGIQYF
j_call: TRBJ2-4
d_call: TRBD1
clone_size: .
v_call: TRBV15

cdr3_nt: TGTGCCAGCAGTGACTCACTAGCGGGCACAGATACGCAGTATTTT
cdr3_aa: CASSDSLAGTDTQYF
j_call: TRBJ2-3
d_call: TRBD2
clone_size: many
v_call: TRBV6-4

cdr3_nt: TGTGCCAGCAGCTTGGGGAATGAGCAGTTCTTC
cdr3_aa: CASSLGNEQFF
j_call: TRBJ2-1
d_call: .
clone_size: few
v_call: TRBV7-2

cdr3_nt: TGTGCCTGGAGAAGGGCGGCGGAGTCTGAAGCTTTCTTT
cdr3_aa: CAWRRAAESEAFF
j_call: TRBJ1-1
d_call: .
clone_size: .
v_call: TRBV30

cdr3_nt: TGCGCCAGCAGCTTGGAAGCGGGAGCAGCCTACAATGAGCAGTTCTTC
cdr3_aa: CASSLEAGAAYNEQFF
j_call: TRBJ2-1
d_call: TRBD2
clone_size: .
v_call: TRBV5-1

cdr3_nt: TGTGCCAGCAGCGTAGGGGAGGGCCACGAGCAGTACTTC
cdr3_aa: CASSVGEGHEQYF
j_call: TRBJ2-7
d_call: TRBD2
clone_size: .
v_call: TRBV9

cdr3_nt: TGTGCCAGCAGCTCTCTCGGGGGCGGGACCTCCTACGAGCAGTACTTC
cdr3_aa: CASSSLGGGTSYEQYF
j_call: TRBJ2-7
d_call: .
clone_size: few
v_call: TRBV7-9

cdr3_nt: TGTGCCAGCAGCTTAATAGTCCACGAGCAGTACTTC
cdr3_aa: CASSLIVHEQYF
j_call: TRBJ2-7
d_call: .
clone_size: .
v_call: TRBV11-2

cdr3_nt: TGTGCCACCAGCAGAGATAGAAGGGACTCCTACGAGCAGTACTTC
cdr3_aa: CATSRDRRDSYEQYF
j_call: TRBJ2-7
d_call: .
clone_size: .
v_call: TRBV15

cdr3_nt: TGCGCCAGCAGCCAAGATATTACCTTAGAACCAGCCAACTATGGCTACACCTTC
cdr3_aa: CASSQDITLEPANYGYTF
j_call: TRBJ1-2
d_call: .
clone_size: .
v_call: TRBV4-1

cdr3_nt: TGTGCCATCAGTGAGGAGGGGACCGGGACAGGGGATCAGCCCCAGCATTTT
cdr3_aa: CAISEEGTGTGDQPQHF
j_call: TRBJ1-5
d_call: TRBD1
clone_size: once
v_call: TRBV10-3

cdr3_nt: TGTGCCAGCAGTTTATGGGGGAGCCTTACGAATGAGCAGTTCTTC
cdr3_aa: CASSLWGSLTNEQFF
j_call: TRBJ2-1
d_call: .
clone_size: .
v_call: TRBV27

cdr3_nt: TGCGCCAGCAGCTCTCCTCCTGGGACTGGTTGGTACAACGAGCAGTACTTC
cdr3_aa: CASSSPPGTGWYNEQYF
j_call: TRBJ2-7
d_call: .
clone_size: .
v_call: TRBV5-1

cdr3_nt: TGTGCCAGCAGGTACAGAAACACGCCGATATATGGCTACACCTTC
cdr3_aa: CASRYRNTPIYGYTF
j_call: TRBJ1-2
d_call: .
clone_size: few
v_call: TRBV7-6

cdr3_nt: TGTGCCACCAGGAACACCGGGACAGGGCCCGAGCAGTACTTC
cdr3_aa: CATRNTGTGPEQYF
j_call: TRBJ2-7
d_call: TRBD1
clone_size: .
v_call: TRBV15

cdr3_nt: TGTGCCAGCGGCAGCGGGATCCAAAACATTCAGTACTTC
cdr3_aa: CASGSGIQNIQYF
j_call: TRBJ2-4
d_call: TRBD2
clone_size: few
v_call: TRBV13

cdr3_nt: TGTGCCAGTAGCCTCCTAGATACGCAGTATTTT
cdr3_aa: CASSLLDTQYF
j_call: TRBJ2-3
d_call: .
clone_size: .
v_call: TRBV19

cdr3_nt: TGTGCCAGCGGACAGGGGAACGAGCAGTACTTC
cdr3_aa: CASGQGNEQYF
j_call: TRBJ2-7
d_call: TRBD1
clone_size: .
v_call: TRBV27

cdr3_nt: TGTGCCAGCAGGTATACGGGAATTGGTGAAAAACTGTTTTTT
cdr3_aa: CASRYTGIGEKLFF
j_call: TRBJ1-4
d_call: .
clone_size: .
v_call: TRBV7-2

cdr3_nt: TGTGCCTGGGACGCCGGGACTAGCTACACAGATACGCAGTATTTT
cdr3_aa: CAWDAGTSYTDTQYF
j_call: TRBJ2-3
d_call: TRBD2
clone_size: few
v_call: TRBV30

cdr3_nt: TGCGCCAGCAGCCAACGCGGGACATCTCGGTTGGATGAGCAGTTCTTC
cdr3_aa: CASSQRGTSRLDEQFF
j_call: TRBJ2-1
d_call: .
clone_size: .
v_call: TRBV4-1

cdr3_nt: TGTGCCAGCACCGGTACAGGGGGCTTGGAGACCCAGTACTTC
cdr3_aa: CASTGTGGLETQYF
j_call: TRBJ2-5
d_call: TRBD1
clone_size: once
v_call: TRBV27

cdr3_nt: TGTGCCAGCAGCTTGGGTGTCGGGCTGCTCAATGAGCAGTTCTTC
cdr3_aa: CASSLGVGLLNEQFF
j_call: TRBJ2-1
d_call: .
clone_size: .
v_call: TRBV5-4

cdr3_nt: TGTGCCAGCAGCTTAGATCGGACAGGGGGCCGCACCGGGGAGCTGTTTTTT
cdr3_aa: CASSLDRTGGRTGELFF
j_call: TRBJ2-2
d_call: TRBD1
clone_size: .
v_call: TRBV7-9

cdr3_nt: TGTGCCAGCAGCGTAGACGGGTCCTCTGGAAACACCATATATTTT
cdr3_aa: CASSVDGSSGNTIYF
j_call: TRBJ1-3
d_call: .
clone_size: .
v_call: TRBV9

cdr3_nt: TGTGCCAGCAGCCACACAGGGACCTACGAGCAGTACTTC
cdr3_aa: CASSHTGTYEQYF
j_call: TRBJ2-7
d_call: .
clone_size: .
v_call: TRBV7-9

cdr3_nt: TGCGCCAGCAGCATCCGGGACAAGTACACAGATACGCAGTATTTT
cdr3_aa: CASSIRDKYTDTQYF
j_call: TRBJ2-3
d_call: .
clone_size: .
v_call: TRBV4-3